One and the same sample provided the 12 T cell receptor beta chains below, sequenced in a study of T cells in Graves' hyperthyroidism and ophthalmopathy. There were TCR beta CDR3 regions amplified from RNA transcripts. The HTBI primer set was used in a first-round RT-PCR of the TCR CDR3. TCRdb independently ran MiXCR on the multiplex PCR reads; one entry per CDR3 protein. The table records about 510,000 distinct CDR3 sequences, 46% of them present only once. Sequencing used peripheral blood or thyroid tissue (not recorded which). These receptor sequences come from an adult woman with Graves' disease, either hyperthyroidism or ophthalmopathy (not recorded which).

This clonotype has a single count. V usage is TRBV29-1 and J usage is TRBJ1-1; a possible D gene is TRBD1 (5 bases). The germline V gene encodes CDR1 SQVTM and CDR2 ANQGSEA. The ends were cut back, 5 bases at V and 4 bases at J, with 14 bases in the middle. This CDR3 has 13 amino acids. CDR3 protein: CSVRPGGGTEAFF. The CDR3 DNA reads TGCAGCGTTCGCCCGGGGGGGGGCACTGAAGCTTTCTTT.

In this sample, this clonotype turned up once. The gene calls are TRBV11-2 and TRBJ1-1, with D hard to call. The CDR3 loop spans 14 amino acids. V lost 5 bases, J lost 4 bases, and 14 bases lay in between. Germline V gene lookup returns CDR1 SGHAT and CDR2 FQNNGV. The CDR3 sequence is CASSPTVSVTEAFF. The CDR3 region has the DNA TGTGCCAGCAGCCCGACGGTGAGCGTCACTGAAGCTTTCTTT. Together with reference TRBV11-2 and TRBJ1-1, the CDR3 gives the full variable domain: EAGVAQSPRYKIIEKRQSVAFWCNPISGHATLYWYQQILGQGPKLLIQFQNNGVVDDSQLPKDRFSAERLKGVDSTLKIQPAKLEDSAVYLCASSPTVSVTEAFFGQGTRLTVV.

The rearrangement uses TRBV20-1 and TRBJ1-1; D remains ambiguous. The V end was cut by 0 bases, the J end by 1 base, with 15 bases between. The CDR3 extends over 16 amino acids. Per germline, CDR1 DFQATT and CDR2 SNEGSKA (reference sequence). The CDR3 protein is CSARDLGPHRNTEAFF. In DNA form, the CDR3 reads TGCAGTGCTAGAGATCTAGGGCCCCATCGGAACACTGAAGCTTTCTTT.

This clonotype was recorded at least ten times. The chain is built from TRBV5-1 and TRBJ1-5; TRBD1 matches 7 bases. Germline V gene sequence: CDR1 SGHRS, CDR2 YFSETQ. Losses at the gene ends were 4 bases for V and 0 bases for J; bases not matched to a gene: 7. The CDR3 runs to 16 residues. In nucleotides, the CDR3 is TGCGCCAGCAGCCCGGGACAGACTTATAGCAATCAGCCCCAGCATTTT. It codes for CASSPGQTYSNQPQHF.

The J gene is TRBJ1-4, the V gene TRBV5-1; maybe TRBD1 (6 bases). Trimming took off 4 bases at V and 4 bases at J, with 11 bases between the two ends. CDR1 SGHRS and CDR2 YFSETQ come from the germline V gene. The CDR3 runs 14 residues. The CDR3 sequence: CASSEQGLNEKLFF. CDR3 coding DNA: TGCGCCAGCAGCGAACAGGGTCTTAATGAAAAACTGTTTTTT.

This clonotype was seen ten or more times. The J gene is TRBJ2-7, the V gene TRBV15; D not certain. Trimming took off 1 base at V and 0 bases at J, with 10 bases between the two ends. CDR3 size: 15 residues. The germline V gene encodes CDR1 LNHNV and CDR2 YYDKDF (reference sequence). CDR3 region: CATSRGLEASYEQYF. CDR3 in DNA: TGTGCCACCAGCAGAGGACTCGAGGCCTCCTACGAGCAGTACTTC.

This chain links TRBV7-9 with TRBJ2-6; 9 positions agree with TRBD2. CDR3 length: 15 residues. With V trimmed by 5 bases and J by 8 bases, 7 bases remained unmatched. Per the germline V gene, CDR1 is SEHNR and CDR2 is FQNEAQ (reference sequence). The chain's CDR3 is CASSPPSGDSNVLTF. CDR3 sequence (DNA): TGTGCCAGCAGCCCCCCTAGCGGGGACTCCAACGTCCTGACTTTC.

The chain employs TRBV29-1 and TRBJ2-7, with 11 bases fitting TRBD2. The tail of the sequence fits TRBJ2-5 better, so the J call may be wrong. The germline V gene encodes CDR1 SQVTM and CDR2 ANQGSEA. The CDR3 contains 14 residues. The CDR3 loop reads CSVLRTSGWGTQYF. The CDR3 nucleotides read TGCAGCGTCCTTCGGACTAGCGGGTGGGGGACCCAGTACTTC.

This clonotype occurred many times. The chain couples TRBV5-6 to TRBJ1-2; D not certain. This CDR3 has 13 residues. Germline V lookup: CDR1 SGHDT, CDR2 YYEEEE. With 4 bases removed from V and 5 bases from J, the gap between germline ends came to 12 bases. CDR3 in amino acids: CASSTGPSYGYTF. DNA for the CDR3: TGTGCCAGCAGCACCGGGCCTAGTTATGGCTACACCTTC. The full variable domain, its missing parts supplied by reference TRBV5-6 and TRBJ1-2, is DAGVTQSPTHLIKTRGQQVTLRCSPKSGHDTVSWYQQALGQGPQFIFQYYEEEERQRGNFPDRFSGHQFPNYSSELNVNALLLGDSALYLCASSTGPSYGYTFGSGTRLTVV.

This clonotype was counted a few times. In DNA, the CDR3 is TGTGCCATCAGCTTGGGAGCCTACGAGCAGTACTTC. It yields the protein CAISLGAYEQYF. The rearrangement joins TRBV10-3 to TRBJ2-7; D is perhaps TRBD2 (5 bases). Germline V gene sequence: CDR1 ENHRY, CDR2 SYGVKD. Trimming pared 6 bases from V and 2 bases from J, leaving 8 bases between. This CDR3 has 12 residues.

In its sample, this clonotype was seen many times. The rearrangement links TRBV6-5 to TRBJ2-5; D call uncertain. V dropped 0 bases and J dropped 5 bases, with 7 bases sitting between them. CDR1 is MNHEY, CDR2 SVGAGI, per germline. CDR3 size: 13 residues. The DNA of the CDR3 is TGTGCCAGCAGTTACTCGTTGAGGGAGACCCAGTACTTC. Amino acid sequence: CASSYSLRETQYF.

This clonotype was observed a handful of times. CDR3 protein: CASSLTDYEQYF. The CDR3 DNA reads TGTGCCAGCAGTTTAACGGACTACGAGCAGTACTTC. The chain links TRBV7-8 to TRBJ2-7; D not resolved. V lost 6 bases to trimming and J lost 3 bases, with 9 bases between them. CDR3 length: 12 residues. In germline, CDR1 is SGHVS, CDR2 FQNEAQ.